Detailed here is one TCR beta chain. The repertoire was sequenced with immunoSEQ multiplex PCR; TCRdb's copy has only in-frame clones and lacks some. The profile covers 9,000 to 15,000 clones, with more than 65% appearing a single time and about 10% taken by the ten largest. This entry is derived from a study of ipilimumab plus nivolumab after autologous stem cell transplantation. From germline, CDR1 is SGHDT and CDR2 YYEEEE. With 0 bases clipped from V and 1 base from J, the junction kept 3 bases outside the gene matches. The CDR3 is made up of 16 amino acids. The V call is TRBV5-6, the J call TRBJ2-5; 10 bases match TRBD2. The sequencing here drew on PBMCs, taken in a trial of ipilimumab plus nivolumab as post-transplant consolidation. This sequence originates from a male donor with multiple myeloma. DNA of the CDR3: TGTGCCAGCAGCTTGGTACTAGCGGGGCCCCAAGAGACCCAGTACTTC. It yields the protein CASSLVLAGPQETQYF.